Listed here are 28 T cell receptor beta chains from one sample, sequenced in a study of graft-versus-host responses after intestinal transplantation. Their recognized antigens are unknown. TCRdb's table, derived via immunoSEQ multiplex PCR, lists solely in-frame clones and lacks some. The data hold fewer than 90,000 clones, with approximately 94% observed a single time. This material consisted of unstimulated CD4+ T cells sorted from spleen or lymph node cells, taken before transplant. These receptors were taken from a human donor who was the organ donor for an intestinal transplant.

This sequence joins TRBV2 and TRBJ1-4; D call uncertain. Trimming took off 7 bases at V and 8 bases at J, with 8 bases between the two ends. CDR1 is SNHLY, CDR2 FYNNEI, per germline. There are 11 residues in the CDR3. The CDR3 bases are TGTGCCAGCACCCTACGAGAAAAACTGTTTTTT. Its translation: CASTLREKLFF.

The V gene is TRBV2, the J gene TRBJ2-5, with D perhaps TRBD1 (5 bases). Germline values: CDR1 SNHLY, CDR2 FYNNEI. V was cut by 5 bases and J by 5 bases, with 15 bases left in between. The CDR3 is 14 residues long. For the CDR3, the DNA is TGTGCCAGCAGTCGATTCAGGGTCGGGGAGACCCAGTACTTC. It encodes CASSRFRVGETQYF.

The rearrangement uses TRBV5-1 and TRBJ2-7; D remains ambiguous. V was clipped by 7 bases and J by 5 bases, with 13 bases between them. CDR3 length: 12 residues. Looked up from germline, CDR1 is SGHRS and CDR2 is YFSETQ. The CDR3 DNA follows: TGCGCCAGCTCGGGTGAATCCCACGAGCAGTACTTC. Translated: CASSGESHEQYF.

CDR3 amino acids: CASSLGDLRRDGYTF. CDR3 nucleotides: TGTGCCAGCAGCTTGGGGGATCTCCGACGTGATGGCTACACCTTC. The rearrangement joins TRBV5-4 to TRBJ1-2; D not resolved. The CDR3 runs 15 residues. Germline assignment: CDR1 SGHNT and CDR2 YYREEE (reference sequence). V shed 0 bases and J shed 6 bases, with 15 bases lying between them.

CDR3 amino acids: CASSIDRKNTEAFF. The CDR3 bases are TGTGCCAGTAGTATAGACCGGAAGAACACTGAAGCTTTCTTT. The chain joins TRBV19 to TRBJ1-1; unclear D gene. Trimming removed 0 bases at V and 1 base at J, with 6 bases between. The CDR3 length is 14 residues. Germline assignment: CDR1 LNHDA and CDR2 SQIVND (reference sequence).

The genes are TRBV19 and TRBJ1-5, with D possibly being TRBD1 (6 bases). Trimming cost V 4 bases and J 4 bases, with 20 bases left between them. CDR3 length: 17 residues. CDR1 is LNHDA and CDR2 is SQIVND in the germline V gene (reference sequence). CDR3 loop: CASSTPPAQGVNQPQHF. DNA for the CDR3: TGTGCCAGTAGTACACCCCCTGCACAGGGTGTGAATCAGCCCCAGCATTTT.

This chain joins TRBV28 and TRBJ1-3, with 7 bases fitting TRBD1. The V segment lost 0 bases and the J segment 2 bases; nucleotides outside the gene matches: 19. Germline CDR1 reads MDHEN; CDR2 reads SYDVKM. The CDR3 contains 21 residues. The CDR3 bases are TGTGCCAGCAGTTTATGGGCCTTCACAGGGGTCCCAGGTCGCGCTGGAAACACCATATATTTT. Encoded protein: CASSLWAFTGVPGRAGNTIYF.

CDR3 residues: CAISELHRGAARNTEAFF. The DNA of the CDR3 is TGTGCCATCAGTGAGTTACACAGGGGGGCCGCTAGGAACACTGAAGCTTTCTTT. The rearrangement links TRBV10-3 to TRBJ1-1; 8 bases are shared with TRBD1. V shed 1 base and J 1 base; nucleotides not matched to a gene: 11. The CDR3 covers 18 residues. Germline V gene lookup returns CDR1 ENHRY and CDR2 SYGVKD.

V gene TRBV27 combines with J gene TRBJ2-7, with 8 bases identical to TRBD2. Losses at the gene ends were 2 bases for V and 0 bases for J; bases not matched to a gene: 3. From germline, CDR1 is MNHEY and CDR2 SMNVEV (reference sequence). The CDR3 spans 15 residues. The CDR3 protein is CASSLTSGSSYEQYF. CDR3 nucleotide sequence: TGTGCCAGCAGTTTAACTAGCGGAAGCTCCTACGAGCAGTACTTC.

V usage is TRBV7-2 and J usage is TRBJ1-1; D is ambiguous. This CDR3 contains 11 residues. Per the germline V gene, CDR1 is SGHTA and CDR2 is FQGNSA. V was clipped by 4 bases and J by 5 bases, with 5 bases between them. The CDR3 reads CASSSRTEAFF. In DNA form, the CDR3 reads TGTGCCAGCAGCTCCCGGACTGAAGCTTTCTTT.

This chain joins TRBV7-3 and TRBJ2-1; no reliable D call. Deletions cut 5 bases from V and 5 bases from J, with 13 bases between. Germline V gives CDR1 SGHTA, CDR2 FQGTGA. CDR3 length: 14 amino acids. The DNA of the CDR3 is TGTGCCAGCAGCCGGAAGGCGCAAAACAATGAGCAGTTCTTC. This gives the protein CASSRKAQNNEQFF. Variable domain in full (rest from reference TRBV7-3 and TRBJ2-1): GAGVSQTPSNKVTEKGKYVELRCDPISGHTALYWYRQSLGQGPEFLIYFQGTGAADDSGLPNDRFFAVRPEGSVSTLKIQRTERGDSAVYLCASSRKAQNNEQFFGPGTRLTVL.

The chain carries TRBV7-6 and TRBJ2-3; 13 nucleotides align to TRBD2. In germline, CDR1 is SGHVS, CDR2 FNYEAQ. This CDR3 region has 18 residues. V lost 5 bases and J lost 3; bases outside the gene matches: 11. The CDR3 reads CASSRPLAGGTGTDTQYF. The CDR3, as DNA: TGTGCCAGCAGCCGCCCACTAGCGGGGGGGACAGGTACAGATACGCAGTATTTT.

The chain joins TRBV6-5 to TRBJ1-1; D unresolved. This CDR3 is 12 amino acids long. V was trimmed by 9 bases and J by 4 bases, leaving 12 bases between them. Germline loops: CDR1 MNHEY, CDR2 SVGAGI. The CDR3 loop is CASQRVGTEAFF. CDR3 nucleotide sequence: TGTGCCAGTCAGAGGGTGGGCACTGAAGCTTTCTTT.

The count of this clone is one. The J gene is TRBJ1-1, the V gene TRBV6-4, with D unresolved. Germline V lookup: CDR1 MRHNA, CDR2 SNTAGT. V lost 8 bases and J lost 0, with 16 bases in between. The CDR3 has 15 residues. CDR3 DNA: TGTGCCAGCCTCGTCCCAGGTAGGGTGAACACTGAAGCTTTCTTT. It is translated as CASLVPGRVNTEAFF.

The V call is TRBV27, the J call TRBJ1-2, with 9 bases that match TRBD1. Germline loops: CDR1 MNHEY, CDR2 SMNVEV (reference sequence). V lost 4 bases, J lost 7 bases, and 10 bases stayed unmatched. The CDR3 spans 15 residues. The CDR3 reads CASSSQHGTGSGYTF. As DNA, the CDR3 is TGTGCCAGCAGTTCTCAACACGGGACAGGGAGTGGCTACACCTTC.

The chain is built from TRBV14 and TRBJ1-4, with D perhaps TRBD1 (6 bases). Deletions cut 5 bases from V and 5 bases from J, with 12 bases between. The CDR3 is made up of 14 amino acids. CDR1 SGHDN and CDR2 FVKESK come from the germline V gene. DNA for the CDR3: TGTGCCAGCAGCTACAGGGTTGGCAATGAAAAACTGTTTTTT. Its translation is CASSYRVGNEKLFF.

The chain uses TRBV6-1 and TRBJ1-5, with TRBD1 matching over 7 bases. Germline V gives CDR1 MNHNS, CDR2 SASEGT. V gave up 2 bases and J gave up 4 bases; unmatched junction bases: 8. The CDR3 totals 16 residues. DNA for the CDR3: TGTGCCAGCAGTGAACGGGAGGGACAGAGAAATCAGCCCCAGCATTTT. This codes for CASSEREGQRNQPQHF.

J is TRBJ1-2 and V is TRBV28; the D is unclear. This CDR3 is built from 11 residues. Germline-derived CDR1 and CDR2 are MDHEN and SYDVKM. The ends were cut back, 6 bases at V and 6 bases at J, with 8 bases in the middle. CDR3 residues: CASRGFDGYTF. The CDR3 DNA reads as TGTGCCAGCAGGGGATTCGATGGCTACACCTTC.

The genes are TRBV29-1 and TRBJ1-4; D gene unclear. With 7 bases removed from V and 6 bases from J, the gap between germline ends came to 15 bases. Germline CDR1 and CDR2: SQVTM and ANQGSEA. The CDR3 contains 13 residues. This CDR3 reads CSANRRLDEKLFF. The CDR3 coding sequence is TGCAGCGCTAATCGACGGTTGGATGAAAAACTGTTTTTT.

The chain uses TRBV7-9 and TRBJ1-1; weak D call: TRBD1 (6 bases). The V gene's germline CDR1 is SEHNR and CDR2 FQNEAQ (reference sequence). V was shortened by 1 base and J by 1 base, with 10 bases between the two germline ends. The CDR3 has 15 residues. The CDR3 DNA reads TGTGCCAGCAGCTTAGAAACAGGGCCGAACACTGAAGCTTTCTTT. Translated: CASSLETGPNTEAFF.

The V call is TRBV7-2, the J call TRBJ2-7; 10 bases fit TRBD2. V dropped 3 bases and J dropped 1; count of bases not matched to a gene: 3. This CDR3 has 15 amino acids. Germline assignment: CDR1 SGHTA and CDR2 FQGNSA. The CDR3 nucleotides read TGTGCCAGCAGCTTCCGGACTAGCGGTTCCTACGAGCAGTACTTC. Protein product: CASSFRTSGSYEQYF.

The chain recombines TRBV2 with TRBJ2-1; 11 bases agree with TRBD2. Germline V CDR1 and CDR2: SNHLY, FYNNEI. J gave up 15 bases and V 7 bases, and 11 bases lay outside the gene matches. The CDR3 has 13 residues. CDR3 DNA: TGTGCCAGCACCGGACGACTAGCGGGGCCGGGGTTCTTC. Translating gives CASTGRLAGPGFF. The variable domain in full, with the rest retrieved from reference TRBV2 and TRBJ2-1, is EPEVTQTPSHQVTQMGQEVILRCVPISNHLYFYWYRQILGQKVEFLVSFYNNEISEKSEIFDDQFSVERPDGSNFTLKIRSTKLEDSAMYFCASTGRLAGPGFFGPGTRLTVL.

The chain couples TRBV5-1 to TRBJ2-1; 12 nucleotides line up with TRBD2. The CDR3 is 15 amino acids. Germline V CDR1 and CDR2: SGHRS, YFSETQ. J gave up 8 bases and V 0 bases, and 3 bases lay outside the gene matches. In DNA form, the CDR3 reads TGCGCCAGCAGCTTGGCTAGCGGGGGGGCCGATGAGCAGTTCTTC. This encodes CASSLASGGADEQFF.

The chain couples TRBV14 to TRBJ2-7, with TRBD1 as a possible D gene (6 bases). V lost 1 base and J lost 0, with 7 bases in between. This CDR3 has 14 residues. Germline CDR1 is SGHDN and CDR2 is FVKESK. The CDR3 sequence is CASSQGDISYEQYF. Written as DNA, the CDR3 is TGTGCCAGCAGCCAAGGGGACATCTCCTACGAGCAGTACTTC.

V and J are TRBV18 and TRBJ1-2; D is uncertain. There are 15 residues in the CDR3. Germline V CDR1 and CDR2: KGHSH, LQKENI. The germline V and J ends were trimmed by 3 bases and 1 base, with 12 bases remaining between them. CDR3 sequence: CASSPNPTINYGYTF. CDR3 in DNA: TGTGCCAGCTCACCCAACCCTACGATTAACTATGGCTACACCTTC.

V usage is TRBV13 and J usage is TRBJ1-1; weak D call: TRBD1 (5 bases). V dropped 1 base and J dropped 7 bases, with 7 bases sitting between them. The germline CDR1 and CDR2 sequences are PRHDT and FYEKMQ (reference sequence). The CDR3 consists of 12 residues. The CDR3 bases are TGTGCCAGCAGCTTAGTTGGGGGTGAAGCTTTCTTT. It codes for CASSLVGGEAFF.

In its sample, this clone was seen a few times. The rearrangement links TRBV5-1 to TRBJ2-3; 8 positions agree with TRBD1. The germline gives CDR1 SGHRS, CDR2 YFSETQ. The CDR3 extends over 16 amino acids. V lost 3 bases and J lost 2; bases outside the gene matches: 8. The CDR3 nucleotides are TGCGCCAGCAGCTGGACAGGGTCTGTGAACACAGATACGCAGTATTTT. Encoded protein: CASSWTGSVNTDTQYF.

The chain employs TRBV25-1 and TRBJ1-6; perhaps TRBD1 as D (5 bases). The germline V and J ends were trimmed by 6 bases and 0 bases, with 15 bases remaining between them. Germline V gene data show CDR1 as MGHDK and CDR2 as SYGVNS. The CDR3 extends over 17 amino acids. The chain's CDR3 is CASSRLGGGSYNSPLHF. CDR3 bases: TGTGCCAGCAGCAGACTTGGGGGAGGCTCCTATAATTCACCCCTCCACTTT. The variable domain in full, completed from reference TRBV25-1 and TRBJ1-6, reads EADIYQTPRYLVIGTGKKITLECSQTMGHDKMYWYQQDPGMELHLIHYSYGVNSTEKGDLSSESTVSRIRTEHFPLTLESARPSHTSQYLCASSRLGGGSYNSPLHFGNGTRLTVT.